This T cell receptor (beta chain) was recovered during a study of blood T cells in healthy people across ages. As for this clonotype: Its antigen is unidentified.

Using a J-beta primer mix together with a sample-barcoded 5' primer, a second PCR was run for roughly 6 to 11 cycles. The template-switch adaptor was a 5' adaptor with 12 random nucleotides. It tagged each cDNA molecule. One entry per CDR3 protein results from TCRdb running MiXCR on the 5' RACE reads. In the table there are some 1.5 million distinct CDR3 sequences, approximately 39% of which are singletons. Samples each yielded at least 5 micrograms of total RNA. Study-wide points: Donor CMV status was unknown, possibly confounding expanded clonotype changes.

Trimming pared 2 bases from V and 3 bases from J, leaving 16 bases between. Germline assignment: CDR1 SGHAT and CDR2 FQNNGV. The CDR3 loop spans 16 amino acids. Specimen: blood. The V and J genes are TRBV11-2 and TRBJ1-1; a weak D match, TRBD1 (5 bases). This sequence originates from a woman younger than 35 in good health. CDR3 residues: CASSLWVSGRDTEAFF. CDR3 DNA: TGTGCCAGCAGCTTATGGGTTTCAGGCAGGGACACTGAAGCTTTCTTT. The variable domain in full, completed from reference TRBV11-2 and TRBJ1-1, reads EAGVAQSPRYKIIEKRQSVAFWCNPISGHATLYWYQQILGQGPKLLIQFQNNGVVDDSQLPKDRFSAERLKGVDSTLKIQPAKLEDSAVYLCASSLWVSGRDTEAFFGQGTRLTVV.